The present entry profiles one T cell receptor (beta chain) with its context. This entry comes from a study of blood T cell repertoires in COVID-19. Whole-study context: Material from acute and convalescent COVID-19 was sourced from the United States, Italy and Spain.

The data were produced by immunoSEQ multiplex PCR, yet TCRdb's version contains in-frame clones alone and is incomplete. The repertoire includes approximately 130,000 clones, over 75% of them detected once, and less than 30% sits in the top ten. V dropped 6 bases and J dropped 7; count of bases not matched to a gene: 10. The CDR3 covers 15 residues. The germline gives CDR1 MDHEN, CDR2 SYDVKM. V gene TRBV28 combines with J gene TRBJ2-7, with TRBD1 matching 12 bases. Sequencing was carried out using peripheral blood. The clonotype originates from a man in his 70s with active or convalescent COVID-19. Here the CDR3 DNA reads TGTGCCAGCAGCACGCTGGGACAGGGGGCGGAAGAGCAGTACTTC. It specifies CASSTLGQGAEEQYF.